These 8 T cell receptor beta chains originate from one sample sequenced in a study of blood T cell repertoires in COVID-19 (dated by TCRdb to the early 2020s). Preparation of the library involved the immunoSEQ multiplex PCR assay. The table was pulled from immuneACCESS by TCRdb, which kept in-frame rearrangements only. Such tables lose some clones; where checked, under half of the loss comes from unresolved V genes, and the rest has no known cause. This sample comprises 250,000 to 300,000 clones, less than 85% of them detected only once. About 5% of the sample belongs to the ten largest clones. Input material: peripheral blood. The receptor source for this set is a man aged 55 to 70 who had recovered from COVID-19.

As concerns this clone: The junction and the germline gene differ at one end; a read error may be behind it. V gene TRBV6-4 combines with J gene TRBJ1-2, with D possibly TRBD1 on 6 matching bases. This CDR3 region has 10 residues. The V gene's germline CDR1 is MRHNA and CDR2 SNTAGT. The CDR3 nucleotides read TGTGCCAGCACAGCCAACGACAGGCGCTTC. Its protein is CASTANDRRF.

The rearrangement uses TRBV5-1 and TRBJ2-7, with 8 bases aligning to TRBD2. Germline V gene lookup returns CDR1 SGHRS and CDR2 YFSETQ. This CDR3 comprises 11 residues. The DNA of the CDR3 is TGCGCTAGCCGGGGGGGCTCCGAGCAGTACTTC. As protein: CASRGGSEQYF.

This clone was picked up one time. The chain joins TRBV11-2 to TRBJ2-1, with a possible D match to TRBD1 (5 bases). The germline V gene has CDR1 SGHAT and CDR2 FQNNGV. The CDR3 loop spans 14 amino acids. The V gene lost 5 bases and the J gene lost 6 bases, with 14 bases spanning the gap. CDR3 sequence reads: CASSLLGQGNEQFF. Written as DNA, the CDR3 is TGTGCCAGCAGCCTGTTAGGTCAGGGCAATGAGCAGTTCTTC.

J is TRBJ1-2 and V is TRBV18; 7 bases map to TRBD1. The CDR3 has 15 amino acids. Trimming removed 3 bases from V and 8 bases from J; junction bases left unmatched: 12. Germline loops: CDR1 KGHSH, CDR2 LQKENI. This chain's CDR3 is CASSPKGQLGLGYTF. DNA for the CDR3: TGTGCCAGCTCACCGAAGGGACAGCTTGGGTTGGGCTACACCTTC.

As for this clone: Other DNA sequences in the same sample also yield this CDR3. The rearrangement uses TRBV5-1 and TRBJ2-5; 10 positions agree with TRBD2. With V trimmed by 4 bases and J by 1 base, 4 bases remained unmatched. The germline V gene has CDR1 SGHRS and CDR2 YFSETQ. The CDR3 spans 15 residues. CDR3 nucleotide sequence: TGCGCCAGCAGCCTCGGACTAGCGGCCCAAGAGACCCAGTACTTC. Protein sequence: CASSLGLAAQETQYF.

The CDR3 region has the DNA TGTGCCAGTAGTATCGGCCAGGGGGCGGGAAACGAGCAGTACTTC. Its protein is CASSIGQGAGNEQYF. This rearrangement joins TRBV19 to TRBJ2-7; TRBD1 aligns across 8 bases. The CDR3 loop spans 15 amino acids. From germline, CDR1 is LNHDA and CDR2 SQIVND (reference sequence). V trimming: 3 bases; J trimming: 5 bases; junction bases outside the gene matches: 9.

The rearrangement links TRBV5-1 to TRBJ2-7; TRBD1 matches 7 bases. V dropped 3 bases and J dropped 3; count of bases not matched to a gene: 9. This CDR3 comprises 15 residues. Germline CDR1 is SGHRS and CDR2 is YFSETQ. CDR3 DNA: TGCGCCAGCAGCTACGGGACAGCCCTAAACTACGAGCAGTACTTC. Translated: CASSYGTALNYEQYF. The full variable domain, with the rest looked up from reference TRBV5-1 and TRBJ2-7, is KAGVTQTPRYLIKTRGQQVTLSCSPISGHRSVSWYQQTPGQGLQFLFEYFSETQRNKGNFPGRFSGRQFSNSRSEMNVSTLELGDSALYLCASSYGTALNYEQYFGPGTRLTVT.

This sequence joins TRBV9 and TRBJ2-5, with 9 bases lining up with TRBD2. With 2 bases clipped from V and 5 bases from J, the junction kept 13 bases outside the gene matches. This CDR3 region has 17 residues. Germline lookup yields CDR1 SGDLS and CDR2 YYNGEE. The CDR3 bases are TGTGCCAGCAGCGTGAGGAGCGGGGGGAACGGGCAGGAGACCCAGTACTTC. It is translated as CASSVRSGGNGQETQYF.